This T cell receptor (beta chain) was sequenced during a study of T cell responses to AZD1222 COVID-19 vaccine. Only in-frame clones appear in the TCRdb table, and some are missing; sequencing was by immunoSEQ multiplex PCR. The table has about 90,000 clones, about 90% seen once; the top ten hold under 13%. Trimming stripped 0 bases from V and 4 bases from J, with 15 bases between. The CDR3 contains 15 residues. Germline V gene sequence: CDR1 GTSNPN, CDR2 SVGIG (reference sequence). The sample was peripheral blood, taken on day 0 of MenACWY control vaccination. The sequence was obtained from an adult in good health. The chain joins TRBV30 to TRBJ1-2; the D gene is possibly TRBD1 (5 bases). The CDR3 DNA reads TGTGCCTGGAGTGTACTTCGGCCAGGGACCTATGGCTACACCTTC. Translation gives CAWSVLRPGTYGYTF.